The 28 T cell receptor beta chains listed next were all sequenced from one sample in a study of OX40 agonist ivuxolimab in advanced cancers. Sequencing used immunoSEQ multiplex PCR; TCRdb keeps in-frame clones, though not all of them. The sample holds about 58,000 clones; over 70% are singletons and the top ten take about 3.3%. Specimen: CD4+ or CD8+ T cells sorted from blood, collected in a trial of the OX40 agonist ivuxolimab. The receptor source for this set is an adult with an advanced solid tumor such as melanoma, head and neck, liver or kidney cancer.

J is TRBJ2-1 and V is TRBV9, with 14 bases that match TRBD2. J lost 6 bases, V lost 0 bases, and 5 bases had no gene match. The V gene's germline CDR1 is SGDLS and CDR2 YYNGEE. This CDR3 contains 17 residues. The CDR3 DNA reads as TGTGCCAGCAGCGTAGTCTCCGGGACTAGCGGGAGCAATGAGCAGTTCTTC. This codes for CASSVVSGTSGSNEQFF.

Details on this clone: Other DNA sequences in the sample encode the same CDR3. The chain's CDR3 is CASSQVRDSNQPQHF. The CDR3, as DNA: TGCGCCAGCAGCCAAGTCCGGGATAGCAATCAGCCCCAGCATTTT. The chain joins TRBV4-1 to TRBJ1-5; D unclear. This CDR3 contains 15 residues. V shed 1 base and J shed 0 bases, with 7 bases lying between them. Germline values: CDR1 MGHRA, CDR2 YSYEKL.

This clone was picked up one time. The CDR3 loop reads CSVAPSGSNEQFF. The DNA of the CDR3 is TGCAGCGTTGCGCCTAGCGGGAGCAATGAGCAGTTCTTC. The chain has TRBV29-1 and TRBJ2-1, with TRBD2 matching over 10 bases. Germline V lookup: CDR1 SQVTM, CDR2 ANQGSEA. V was clipped by 4 bases and J by 6 bases; unmatched bases: 3. The CDR3 sequence is 13 residues long.

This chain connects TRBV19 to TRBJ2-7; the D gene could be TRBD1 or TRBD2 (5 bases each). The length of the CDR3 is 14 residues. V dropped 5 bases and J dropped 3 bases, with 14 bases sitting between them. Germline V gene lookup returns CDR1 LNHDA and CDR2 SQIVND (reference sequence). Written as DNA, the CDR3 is TGTGCCAGTAGTCCGGGGCCTCCCCTCTACGAGCAGTACTTC. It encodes CASSPGPPLYEQYF.

The CDR3 reads CASSLEWGGPQHF. Here the CDR3 DNA reads TGTGCCAGCAGCTTGGAGTGGGGTGGGCCCCAGCATTTT. This rearrangement joins TRBV5-5 to TRBJ1-5, with D uncertain. The CDR3 is made up of 13 amino acids. Germline V CDR1 and CDR2: SGHKS, YYEKEE (reference sequence). The V gene lost 0 bases and the J gene lost 9 bases, with 10 bases spanning the gap.

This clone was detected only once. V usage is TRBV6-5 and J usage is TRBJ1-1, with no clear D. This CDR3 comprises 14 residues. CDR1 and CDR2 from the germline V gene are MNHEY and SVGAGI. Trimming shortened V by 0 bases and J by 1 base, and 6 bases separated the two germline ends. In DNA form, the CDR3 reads TGTGCCAGCAGTTACTCATTAGGGAACACTGAAGCTTTCTTT. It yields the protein CASSYSLGNTEAFF.

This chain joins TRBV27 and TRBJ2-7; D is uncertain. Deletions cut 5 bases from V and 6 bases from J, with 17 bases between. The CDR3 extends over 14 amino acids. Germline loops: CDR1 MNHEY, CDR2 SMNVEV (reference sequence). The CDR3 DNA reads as TGTGCCAGCAGTCCCCAGCCGGGTTTCACCGAGCAGTACTTC. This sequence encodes CASSPQPGFTEQYF.

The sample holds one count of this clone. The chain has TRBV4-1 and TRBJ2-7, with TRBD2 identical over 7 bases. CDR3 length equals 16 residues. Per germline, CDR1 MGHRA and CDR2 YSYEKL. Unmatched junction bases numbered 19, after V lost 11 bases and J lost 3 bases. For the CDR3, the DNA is TGCGCCGCCGGGGGGTCGGTGCGGACTGGGATCTACGAGCAGTACTTC. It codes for CAAGGSVRTGIYEQYF.

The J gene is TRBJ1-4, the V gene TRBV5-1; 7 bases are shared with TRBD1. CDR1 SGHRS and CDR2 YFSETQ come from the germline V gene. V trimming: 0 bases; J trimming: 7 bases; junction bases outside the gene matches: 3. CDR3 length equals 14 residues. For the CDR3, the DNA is TGCGCCAGCAGCTTGGGACAGGGTTTTGAAAAACTGTTTTTT. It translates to CASSLGQGFEKLFF.

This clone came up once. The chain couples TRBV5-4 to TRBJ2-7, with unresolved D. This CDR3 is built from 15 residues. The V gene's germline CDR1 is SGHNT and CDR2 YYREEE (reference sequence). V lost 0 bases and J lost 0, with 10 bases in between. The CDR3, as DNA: TGTGCCAGCAGCTTGGATATGTGGAGCTCCTACGAGCAGTACTTC. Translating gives CASSLDMWSSYEQYF.

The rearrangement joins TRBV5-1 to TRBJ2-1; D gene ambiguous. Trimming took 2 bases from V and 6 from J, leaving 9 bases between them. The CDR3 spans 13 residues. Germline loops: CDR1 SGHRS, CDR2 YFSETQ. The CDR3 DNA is TGCGCCAGCAGCTTAGAAAACGGCAATGAGCAGTTCTTC. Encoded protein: CASSLENGNEQFF. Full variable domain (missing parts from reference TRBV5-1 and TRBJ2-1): KAGVTQTPRYLIKTRGQQVTLSCSPISGHRSVSWYQQTPGQGLQFLFEYFSETQRNKGNFPGRFSGRQFSNSRSEMNVSTLELGDSALYLCASSLENGNEQFFGPGTRLTVL.

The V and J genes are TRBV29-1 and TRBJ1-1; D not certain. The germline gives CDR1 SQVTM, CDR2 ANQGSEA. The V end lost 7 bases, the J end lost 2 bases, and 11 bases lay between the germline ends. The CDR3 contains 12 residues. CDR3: CSERTGNTEAFF. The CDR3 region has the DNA TGCAGCGAACGGACCGGAAACACTGAAGCTTTCTTT.

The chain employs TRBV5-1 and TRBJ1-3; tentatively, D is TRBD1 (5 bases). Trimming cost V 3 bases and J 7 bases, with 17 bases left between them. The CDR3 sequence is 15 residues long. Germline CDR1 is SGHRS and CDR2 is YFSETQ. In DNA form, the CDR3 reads TGCGCCAGCAGCTCTGGGGACCCCGGCACGAACACCATATATTTT. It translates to CASSSGDPGTNTIYF.

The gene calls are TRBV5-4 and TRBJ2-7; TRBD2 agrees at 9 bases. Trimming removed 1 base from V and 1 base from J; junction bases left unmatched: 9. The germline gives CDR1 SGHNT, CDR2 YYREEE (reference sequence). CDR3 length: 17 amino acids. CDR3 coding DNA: TGTGCCAGCAGCTTGAGTGGTCTAGCGGGATTATCCTACGAGCAGTACTTC. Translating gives CASSLSGLAGLSYEQYF.

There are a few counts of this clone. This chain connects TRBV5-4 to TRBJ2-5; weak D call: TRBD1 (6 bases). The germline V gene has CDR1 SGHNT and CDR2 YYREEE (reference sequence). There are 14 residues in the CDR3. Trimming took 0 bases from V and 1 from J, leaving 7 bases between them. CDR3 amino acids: CASSLAGVQETQYF. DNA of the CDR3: TGTGCCAGCAGCTTGGCAGGGGTCCAAGAGACCCAGTACTTC.

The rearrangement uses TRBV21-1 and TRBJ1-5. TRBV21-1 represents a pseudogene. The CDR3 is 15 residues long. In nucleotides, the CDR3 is TGTGCCAGCAGCAAAGGGTCGGCGTTCAATCAGCCCCAGCATTTT. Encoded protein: CASSKGSAFNQPQHF.

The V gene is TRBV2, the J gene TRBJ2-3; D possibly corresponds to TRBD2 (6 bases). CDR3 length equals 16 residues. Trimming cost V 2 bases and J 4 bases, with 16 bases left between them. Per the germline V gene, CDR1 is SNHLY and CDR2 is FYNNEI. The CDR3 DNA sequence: TGTGCCAGCAGTGAACTGGGGGGAGGCGGTCCAGATACGCAGTATTTT. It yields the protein CASSELGGGGPDTQYF.

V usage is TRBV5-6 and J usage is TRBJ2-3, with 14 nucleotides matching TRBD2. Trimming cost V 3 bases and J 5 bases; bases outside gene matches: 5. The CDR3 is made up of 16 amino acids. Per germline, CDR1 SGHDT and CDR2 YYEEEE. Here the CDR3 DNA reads TGTGCCAGCAGCTCGGGACTAGCGGGAGTGGGAGATACGCAGTATTTT. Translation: CASSSGLAGVGDTQYF. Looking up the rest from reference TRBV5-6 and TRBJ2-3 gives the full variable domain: DAGVTQSPTHLIKTRGQQVTLRCSPKSGHDTVSWYQQALGQGPQFIFQYYEEEERQRGNFPDRFSGHQFPNYSSELNVNALLLGDSALYLCASSSGLAGVGDTQYFGPGTRLTVL.

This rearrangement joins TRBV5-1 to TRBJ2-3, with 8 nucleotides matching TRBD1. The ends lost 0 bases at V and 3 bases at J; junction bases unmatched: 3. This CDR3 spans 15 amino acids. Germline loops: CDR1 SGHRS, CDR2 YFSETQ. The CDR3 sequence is CASSLGQGLTDTQYF. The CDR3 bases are TGCGCCAGCAGCTTGGGACAGGGGTTAACAGATACGCAGTATTTT.

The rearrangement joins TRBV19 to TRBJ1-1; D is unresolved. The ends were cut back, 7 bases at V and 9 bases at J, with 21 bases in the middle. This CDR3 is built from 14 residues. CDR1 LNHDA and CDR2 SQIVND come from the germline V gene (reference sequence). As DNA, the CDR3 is TGTGCCAGTATAGCAGATGTACCAGCCCCGAAAGCTTTCTTT. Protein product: CASIADVPAPKAFF.

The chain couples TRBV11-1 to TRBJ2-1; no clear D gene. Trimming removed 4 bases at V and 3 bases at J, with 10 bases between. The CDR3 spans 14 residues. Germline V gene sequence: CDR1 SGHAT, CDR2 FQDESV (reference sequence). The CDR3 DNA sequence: TGTGCCAGCAGCTCGCCCACACGCTACAATGAGCAGTTCTTC. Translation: CASSSPTRYNEQFF.

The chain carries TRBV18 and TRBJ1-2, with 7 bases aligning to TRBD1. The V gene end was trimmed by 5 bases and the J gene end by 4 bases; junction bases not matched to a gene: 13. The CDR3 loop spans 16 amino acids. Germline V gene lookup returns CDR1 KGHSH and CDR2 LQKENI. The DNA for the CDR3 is TGTGCCAGCTCATCGGGACAGACCCTCGGATTCTATGGCTACACCTTC. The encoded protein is CASSSGQTLGFYGYTF.

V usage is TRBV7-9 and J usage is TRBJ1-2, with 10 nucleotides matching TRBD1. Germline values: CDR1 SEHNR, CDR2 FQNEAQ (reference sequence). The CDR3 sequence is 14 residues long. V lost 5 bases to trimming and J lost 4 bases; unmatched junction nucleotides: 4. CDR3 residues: CASSGTGAGYGYTF. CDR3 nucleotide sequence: TGTGCCAGCAGCGGGACAGGGGCAGGCTATGGCTACACCTTC. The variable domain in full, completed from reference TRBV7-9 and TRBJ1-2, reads DTGVSQNPRHKITKRGQNVTFRCDPISEHNRLYWYRQTLGQGPEFLTYFQNEAQLEKSRLLSDRFSAERPKGSFSTLEIQRTEQGDSAMYLCASSGTGAGYGYTFGSGTRLTVV.

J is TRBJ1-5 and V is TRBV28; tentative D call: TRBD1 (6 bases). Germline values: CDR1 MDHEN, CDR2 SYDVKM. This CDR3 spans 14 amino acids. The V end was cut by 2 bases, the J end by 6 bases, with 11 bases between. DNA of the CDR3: TGTGCCAGCAGTTTAGGGACATATGTTCAGCCCCAGCATTTT. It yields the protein CASSLGTYVQPQHF.

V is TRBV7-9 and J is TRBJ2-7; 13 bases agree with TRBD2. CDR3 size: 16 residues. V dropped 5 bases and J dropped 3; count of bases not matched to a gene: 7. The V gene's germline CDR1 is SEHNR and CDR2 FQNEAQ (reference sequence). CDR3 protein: CASSTTSGRAIYEQYF. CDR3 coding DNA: TGTGCCAGCAGCACAACTAGCGGGAGGGCAATCTACGAGCAGTACTTC.

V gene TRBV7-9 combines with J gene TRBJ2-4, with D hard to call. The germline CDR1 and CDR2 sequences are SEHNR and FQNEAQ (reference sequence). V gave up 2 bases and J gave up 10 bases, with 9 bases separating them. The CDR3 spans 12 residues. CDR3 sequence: CASSLITEIQYF. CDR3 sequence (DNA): TGTGCCAGCAGCTTAATAACGGAAATTCAGTACTTC. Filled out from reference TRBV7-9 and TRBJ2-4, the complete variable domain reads DTGVSQNPRHKITKRGQNVTFRCDPISEHNRLYWYRQTLGQGPEFLTYFQNEAQLEKSRLLSDRFSAERPKGSFSTLEIQRTEQGDSAMYLCASSLITEIQYFGAGTRLSVL.

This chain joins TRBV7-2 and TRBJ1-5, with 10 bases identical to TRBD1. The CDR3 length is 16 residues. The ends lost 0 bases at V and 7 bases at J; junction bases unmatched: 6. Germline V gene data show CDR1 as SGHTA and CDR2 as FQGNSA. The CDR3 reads CASSLAGTGVSQPQHF. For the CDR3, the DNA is TGTGCCAGCAGCTTAGCAGGGACAGGGGTATCCCAGCCCCAGCATTTT.

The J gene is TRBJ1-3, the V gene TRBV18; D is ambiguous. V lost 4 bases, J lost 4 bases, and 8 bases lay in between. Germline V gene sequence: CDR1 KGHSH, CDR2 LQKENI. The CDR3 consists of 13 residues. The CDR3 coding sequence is TGTGCCAGCTCACTGGACGGCGGAAACACCATATATTTT. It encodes CASSLDGGNTIYF.